Shown below are 28 T cell receptor beta chains from a single sample sequenced in a study of graft-versus-host responses after intestinal transplantation. Profiled with immunoSEQ multiplex PCR; TCRdb holds only in-frame clones, not every one. The sample yields over 10,000 clones, approximately 84% seen once. Sample: PBMCs, taken after intestinal transplantation. Source of these receptors: a human patient who received an intestinal transplant, so some T cells may come from the graft donor.

This chain links TRBV5-6 with TRBJ1-5; 7 nucleotides align to TRBD1. The germline CDR1 and CDR2 sequences are SGHDT and YYEEEE. V trimming: 4 bases; J trimming: 5 bases; junction bases outside the gene matches: 12. The CDR3 runs to 16 residues. The CDR3 nucleotides are TGTGCCAGCAGCACTAGACAGGGTCCCTATGATCAGCCCCAGCATTTT. It translates to CASSTRQGPYDQPQHF.

The genes are TRBV28 and TRBJ2-5; the D gene is possibly TRBD2 (6 bases). This CDR3 region has 17 residues. Trimming took 1 base from V and 2 from J, leaving 17 bases between them. The V gene's germline CDR1 is MDHEN and CDR2 SYDVKM. CDR3 sequence reads: CASSLFVAATSQETQYF. The CDR3 DNA follows: TGTGCCAGCAGTTTATTTGTAGCGGCTACGTCTCAAGAGACCCAGTACTTC.

This clone has a single count. The chain recombines TRBV9 with TRBJ2-1; TRBD2 agrees at 9 bases. Germline CDR1 SGDLS, CDR2 YYNGEE. V dropped 0 bases and J dropped 4; count of bases not matched to a gene: 5. This CDR3 has 16 residues. DNA of the CDR3: TGTGCCAGCAGCGTAGACAGCGGGGGGATTTACAATGAGCAGTTCTTC. Amino acid sequence: CASSVDSGGIYNEQFF.

The V call is TRBV12-5, the J call TRBJ1-1; perhaps TRBD1 as D (6 bases). The length of the CDR3 is 13 residues. The ends were cut back, 1 base at V and 7 bases at J, with 10 bases in the middle. Germline loops: CDR1 LGHNT, CDR2 FRNRAP. The CDR3 bases are TGTGCTAGTGGTTTGGGGGGGCATGTTGAAGCTTTCTTT. It encodes CASGLGGHVEAFF.

This clone appeared a few times. This chain links TRBV9 with TRBJ2-7, with unresolved D. Germline values: CDR1 SGDLS, CDR2 YYNGEE. V dropped 0 bases and J dropped 5 bases, with 9 bases sitting between them. The CDR3 is 13 residues long. In DNA, the CDR3 is TGTGCCAGCAGCGTAGCCAGTGGGGACGAGCAGTACTTC. Its translation is CASSVASGDEQYF.

This sequence joins TRBV19 and TRBJ2-7; TRBD1 matches 8 bases. The V and J ends lost 6 bases and 2 bases, in that order; junction bases with no gene match: 6. This CDR3 comprises 14 residues. Germline CDR1 LNHDA, CDR2 SQIVND (reference sequence). The chain's CDR3 is CASSPGTGAYEQYF. CDR3 sequence (DNA): TGTGCCAGTAGCCCGGGGACAGGCGCCTACGAGCAGTACTTC.

The J gene is TRBJ2-7, the V gene TRBV28, with D possibly matching TRBD2 (6 bases). The germline V gene has CDR1 MDHEN and CDR2 SYDVKM. The CDR3 has 14 amino acids. Trimming shortened V by 6 bases and J by 3 bases, and 15 bases separated the two germline ends. CDR3 nucleotides: TGTGCCAGCAGCACCGGGAGTACTAACTACGAGCAGTACTTC. This codes for CASSTGSTNYEQYF.

The table lists this clone with a few counts. The chain employs TRBV10-1 and TRBJ2-5, with TRBD2 identical over 9 bases. From germline, CDR1 is WNHNN and CDR2 SYGVQD (reference sequence). V lost 0 bases to trimming and J lost 4 bases; unmatched junction nucleotides: 3. The CDR3 runs to 15 residues. This CDR3 is CASSESLAGSETQYF. CDR3 nucleotides: TGCGCCAGCAGTGAGTCGCTAGCGGGGTCAGAGACCCAGTACTTC.

In this sample, this clone turned up a few times. The chain uses TRBV5-1 and TRBJ1-2, with D maybe TRBD1 (6 bases). The V gene's germline CDR1 is SGHRS and CDR2 YFSETQ. The CDR3 has 16 residues. Trimming removed 0 bases from V and 5 bases from J, with 17 bases in between. In DNA form, the CDR3 reads TGCGCCAGCAGCTTGGAGATTAGACAGGCCGAGTATGGCTACACCTTC. Residues: CASSLEIRQAEYGYTF.

The chain uses TRBV29-1 and TRBJ2-3, with 10 bases identical to TRBD2. The V segment lost 4 bases and the J segment 4 bases; nucleotides outside the gene matches: 2. The CDR3 consists of 13 residues. CDR1 is SQVTM, CDR2 ANQGSEA, per germline. The CDR3 loop is CSVAAGGPDTQYF. The CDR3 nucleotides are TGCAGCGTTGCAGCGGGAGGGCCAGATACGCAGTATTTT.

The rearrangement uses TRBV19 and TRBJ2-5, with D perhaps TRBD1 (6 bases). The CDR3 contains 14 residues. Germline V gene sequence: CDR1 LNHDA, CDR2 SQIVND (reference sequence). The V gene lost 1 base and the J gene lost 3 bases, with 9 bases spanning the gap. The CDR3 bases are TGTGCCAGTAGTATAGGGGCAGGGGAAGAGACCCAGTACTTC. Its translation is CASSIGAGEETQYF.

In the case of this clone: The junction departs from the called germline gene at one end, perhaps through a read error. The rearrangement uses TRBV7-8 and TRBJ2-7; TRBD1 or TRBD2 may be the D gene (5 bases each). The length of the CDR3 is 16 residues. Germline CDR1 and CDR2: SGHVS and FQNEAQ. CDR3 DNA: TGTGCCAGCAGTTCCAGCTCGGGACCCTACTTCTACCAGCAGTACTTC. Its translation: CASSSSSGPYFYQQYF. Combining the CDR3 with reference TRBV7-8 and TRBJ2-7 gives the whole variable domain GAGVSQSPRYKVAKRGQDVALRCDPISGHVSLFWYQQALGQGPEFLTYFQNEAQLDKSGLPSDRFFAERPEGSVSTLKIQRTQQEDSAVYLCASSSSSGPYFYQQYFGPGTRLTVT.

This clone has a single count. The chain has TRBV6-5 and TRBJ1-2, with unresolved D. CDR1 and CDR2 from the germline V gene are MNHEY and SVGAGI. The CDR3 covers 12 residues. V gave up 10 bases and J gave up 8 bases, with 17 bases separating them. CDR3 nucleotide sequence: TGTGCCACGGGTTTAGTGAATGGAGGCTACACCTTC. It is translated as CATGLVNGGYTF.

The rearrangement links TRBV7-8 to TRBJ1-1; D gene unclear. The CDR3 runs to 14 residues. Germline CDR1 reads SGHVS; CDR2 reads FQNEAQ. V was shortened by 2 bases and J by 1 base, with 8 bases between the two germline ends. The CDR3 protein is CASSLTRQNTEAFF. CDR3 bases: TGTGCCAGCAGCTTAACTAGGCAGAACACTGAAGCTTTCTTT.

The V call is TRBV25-1, the J call TRBJ1-6; D is perhaps TRBD1 (5 bases). The CDR3 extends over 13 amino acids. Germline V gene data show CDR1 as MGHDK and CDR2 as SYGVNS. The V end was cut by 8 bases, the J end by 10 bases, with 15 bases between. The CDR3 loop is CASSRGERSPLHF. For the CDR3, the DNA is TGTGCCAGCTCACGAGGGGAGAGGTCACCCCTCCACTTT.

In nucleotides, the CDR3 is TGTGCCAGCAGCCAAGATCGAGAAGGACTAGCGGGAACAGATACGCAGTATTTT. This gives the protein CASSQDREGLAGTDTQYF. V usage is TRBV14 and J usage is TRBJ2-3, with 12 positions matching TRBD2. Germline V CDR1 and CDR2: SGHDN, FVKESK. The V gene end was trimmed by 0 bases and the J gene end by 3 bases; junction bases not matched to a gene: 7. CDR3 length equals 18 residues.

The chain carries TRBV5-8 and TRBJ2-3; a possible D gene is TRBD2 (6 bases). With 5 bases removed from V and 0 bases from J, the gap between germline ends came to 16 bases. CDR3 length equals 16 residues. Looked up from germline, CDR1 is SGHTS and CDR2 is YDEGEE. The CDR3 protein is CASSPGTGGSTDTQYF. DNA of the CDR3: TGTGCCAGCAGTCCCGGGACTGGGGGAAGCACAGATACGCAGTATTTT.

The chain couples TRBV10-3 to TRBJ2-2; a weak D match, TRBD2 (6 bases). The V gene's germline CDR1 is ENHRY and CDR2 SYGVKD. The CDR3 covers 14 residues. V lost 0 bases and J lost 6, with 8 bases in between. CDR3: CAISESGGSGELFF. CDR3 bases: TGTGCCATCAGTGAGTCTGGGGGGTCCGGGGAGCTGTTTTTT.

This chain connects TRBV11-2 to TRBJ1-1; possible D gene TRBD1, 5 bases. V shed 3 bases and J shed 0 bases, with 11 bases lying between them. The CDR3 is made up of 15 amino acids. CDR1 SGHAT and CDR2 FQNNGV come from the germline V gene. The CDR3 region has the DNA TGTGCCAGCAGCTTCTCCCTCAGGGTGAACACTGAAGCTTTCTTT. It specifies CASSFSLRVNTEAFF.

V and J are TRBV7-9 and TRBJ1-5; D is ambiguous. CDR1 and CDR2 (germline): SEHNR, FQNEAQ (reference sequence). This CDR3 has 12 amino acids. V gave up 1 base and J gave up 6 bases, with 4 bases separating them. The DNA for the CDR3 is TGTGCCAGCAGCTTAGGGGGTCAGCCCCAGCATTTT. Protein: CASSLGGQPQHF.

The chain joins TRBV7-2 to TRBJ2-1; a possible D gene is TRBD2 (5 bases). V shed 5 bases and J shed 7 bases, with 21 bases lying between them. The CDR3 contains 16 residues. CDR1 is SGHTA and CDR2 is FQGNSA in the germline V gene. The CDR3 bases are TGTGCCAGCAGCACCAAAAGGACTCTCCCGAGGAATGAGCAGTTCTTC. Its protein product is CASSTKRTLPRNEQFF. The full variable domain, rest sourced from reference TRBV7-2 and TRBJ2-1, is GAGVSQSPSNKVTEKGKDVELRCDPISGHTALYWYRQSLGQGLEFLIYFQGNSAPDKSGLPSDRFSAERTGGSVSTLTIQRTQQEDSAVYLCASSTKRTLPRNEQFFGPGTRLTVL.

The J gene is TRBJ1-1, the V gene TRBV29-1; D perhaps matches TRBD1 (6 bases). With 4 bases removed from V and 0 bases from J, the gap between germline ends came to 9 bases. This CDR3 spans 13 amino acids. Germline lookup yields CDR1 SQVTM and CDR2 ANQGSEA. The CDR3 coding sequence is TGCAGCGTTGTCGGACAGTTGAACACTGAAGCTTTCTTT. Its translation is CSVVGQLNTEAFF.

CDR3 amino acids: CAWSSSLAGGGTQYF. The CDR3 nucleotides are TGTGCCTGGAGTTCTTCACTAGCGGGAGGAGGTACGCAGTATTTT. The V gene is TRBV30, the J gene TRBJ2-3, with TRBD2 identical over 12 bases. V shed 2 bases and J 8 bases; nucleotides not matched to a gene: 8. The CDR3 has 15 amino acids. Per the germline V gene, CDR1 is GTSNPN and CDR2 is SVGIG (reference sequence).

This clone was counted once. The chain combines TRBV5-1 with TRBJ1-2; 7 bases are shared with TRBD1. Germline CDR1 reads SGHRS; CDR2 reads YFSETQ. The CDR3 spans 13 residues. J was trimmed by 4 bases and V by 4 bases; bases with no gene match: 4. For the CDR3, the DNA is TGCGCCAGCAGCACCGGGACAGCCTATGGCTACACCTTC. Translating gives CASSTGTAYGYTF. The full variable domain, its missing parts supplied by reference TRBV5-1 and TRBJ1-2, is KAGVTQTPRYLIKTRGQQVTLSCSPISGHRSVSWYQQTPGQGLQFLFEYFSETQRNKGNFPGRFSGRQFSNSRSEMNVSTLELGDSALYLCASSTGTAYGYTFGSGTRLTVV.

In this sample, this clone turned up once. The CDR3 reads CASGTPPGLAGVEEQYF. The CDR3 DNA is TGTGCCAGCGGGACTCCTCCGGGACTAGCGGGAGTTGAAGAGCAGTACTTC. This sequence joins TRBV28 and TRBJ2-7; 14 bases map to TRBD2. CDR1 and CDR2 (germline): MDHEN, SYDVKM. The trim removed 8 bases at V and 7 bases at J, leaving 16 bases unmatched. The length of the CDR3 is 17 residues.

The chain combines TRBV2 with TRBJ1-3; a weak D match, TRBD1 (6 bases). V lost 2 bases, J lost 0 bases, and 8 bases lay in between. Germline V lookup: CDR1 SNHLY, CDR2 FYNNEI. This CDR3 spans 15 amino acids. Written as DNA, the CDR3 is TGTGCCAGCAGTGAAAGAGGGGGCTCTGGAAACACCATATATTTT. Translating it yields CASSERGGSGNTIYF.

This clone was counted a single time. The genes are TRBV27 and TRBJ1-5, with TRBD1 matching 9 bases. This CDR3 contains 14 residues. Germline loops: CDR1 MNHEY, CDR2 SMNVEV (reference sequence). The trim removed 4 bases at V and 2 bases at J, leaving 0 bases unmatched. CDR3 amino acids: CASSWDRGNQPQHF. For the CDR3, the DNA is TGTGCCAGCAGTTGGGACAGGGGCAATCAGCCCCAGCATTTT.

The chain carries TRBV6-5 and TRBJ2-7; TRBD2 might be the D (5 bases). Germline V gene sequence: CDR1 MNHEY, CDR2 SVGAGI. The CDR3 runs to 14 residues. Trimming cost V 1 base and J 3 bases, with 10 bases left between them. The CDR3 DNA sequence: TGTGCCAGCAGTTACTACGAGGGCAACTACGAGCAGTACTTC. This codes for CASSYYEGNYEQYF.